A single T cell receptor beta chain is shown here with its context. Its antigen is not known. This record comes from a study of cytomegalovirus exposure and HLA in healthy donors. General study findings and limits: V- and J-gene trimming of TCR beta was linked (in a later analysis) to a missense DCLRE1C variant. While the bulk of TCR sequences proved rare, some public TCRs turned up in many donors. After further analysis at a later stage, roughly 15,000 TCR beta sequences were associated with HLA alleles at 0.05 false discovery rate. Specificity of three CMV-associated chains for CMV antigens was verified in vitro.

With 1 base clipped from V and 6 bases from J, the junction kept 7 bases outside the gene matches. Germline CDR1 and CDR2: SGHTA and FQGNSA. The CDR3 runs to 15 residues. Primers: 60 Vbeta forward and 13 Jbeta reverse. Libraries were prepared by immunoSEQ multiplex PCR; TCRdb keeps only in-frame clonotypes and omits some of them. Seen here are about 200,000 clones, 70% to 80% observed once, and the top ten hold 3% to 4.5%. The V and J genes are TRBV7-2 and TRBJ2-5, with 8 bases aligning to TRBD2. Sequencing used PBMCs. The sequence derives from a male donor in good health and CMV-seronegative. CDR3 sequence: CASSLDSGRKKTQYF. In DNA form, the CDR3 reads TGTGCCAGCAGCTTAGACAGCGGGAGAAAGAAGACCCAGTACTTC.